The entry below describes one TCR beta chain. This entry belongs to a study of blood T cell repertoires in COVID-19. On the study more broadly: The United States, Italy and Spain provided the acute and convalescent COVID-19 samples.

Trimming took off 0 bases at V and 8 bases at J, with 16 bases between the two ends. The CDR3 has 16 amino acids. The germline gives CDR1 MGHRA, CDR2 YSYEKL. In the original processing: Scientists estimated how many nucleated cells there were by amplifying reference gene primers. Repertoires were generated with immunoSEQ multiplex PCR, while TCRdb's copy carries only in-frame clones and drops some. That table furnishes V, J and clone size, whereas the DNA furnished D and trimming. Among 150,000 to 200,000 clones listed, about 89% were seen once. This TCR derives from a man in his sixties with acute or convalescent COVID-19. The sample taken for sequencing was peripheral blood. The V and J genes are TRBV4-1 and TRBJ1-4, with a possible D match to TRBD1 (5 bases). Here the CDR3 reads CASSQDASLGGEKLFF. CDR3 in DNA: TGCGCCAGCAGCCAAGACGCCAGCTTGGGGGGGGAAAAACTGTTTTTT.